These T cell receptor beta chains were read from a single sample in a study of T-cell memory formation after mild COVID-19. TCRdb analysed the 5' RACE reads with MiXCR anew, one entry per CDR3 protein. Of about 470,000 distinct CDR3 sequences detected, roughly 25% appear once; the ten largest clones hold 12%. The sample was PBMCs or a T cell subset sorted from them (not recorded which). The source is an adult woman who had mild COVID-19 (a few samples of this study predate the infection). Cell type and time point are not known. Both conserved end residues are part of each CDR3. D genes are given only for firm matches. Rows may omit the clone size; those that give it use once, few, many or a size class.

V	D	size	J	CDR3	DNA
TRBV10-3	TRBD1	few	TRBJ2-5	CAISEADRARETQYF	TGTGCCATCAGTGAGGCGGACAGGGCTCGTGAGACCCAGTACTTC
TRBV3-1	NA	NA	TRBJ2-7	CASSQNVRFSYEQYF	TGTGCCAGCAGCCAAAACGTGCGGTTCTCCTACGAGCAGTACTTC
TRBV10-3	NA	NA	TRBJ2-3	CAISGSTSSTDTQYF	TGTGCCATCAGCGGCTCGACTAGTAGCACAGATACGCAGTATTTT
TRBV29-1	NA	few	TRBJ2-2	CSVKTENTGELFF	TGCAGCGTGAAGACGGAGAACACCGGGGAGCTGTTTTTT
TRBV7-2	TRBD1	few	TRBJ2-3	CATRSGTAVRDTQYF	TGTGCCACCAGAAGTGGGACAGCCGTTAGGGATACGCAGTATTTT
TRBV7-2	NA	few	TRBJ2-7	CASSLEPPGPFSYEQYF	TGTGCCAGCAGCTTAGAGCCTCCGGGACCTTTTTCCTACGAGCAGTACTTC
TRBV5-1	NA	NA	TRBJ1-2	CASSPQVSGISNYGYTF	TGCGCCAGCAGCCCTCAGGTCAGCGGGATTTCAAACTATGGCTACACCTTC
TRBV7-8	NA	NA	TRBJ1-2	CASSPRDGFNYGYTF	TGTGCCAGCAGCCCGCGGGACGGATTTAACTATGGCTACACCTTC
TRBV20-1	NA	NA	TRBJ2-5	CSARDWRTDQETQYF	TGCAGTGCTAGAGATTGGAGGACCGACCAAGAGACCCAGTACTTC
TRBV12-3/TRBV12-4	TRBD1	few	TRBJ1-1	CASRGQQNTEAFF	TGTGCCAGCAGGGGACAGCAGAACACTGAAGCTTTCTTT
TRBV7-9	NA	NA	TRBJ2-6	CASSRAGSGANVLTF	TGTGCCAGCAGCCGGGCCGGCTCTGGGGCCAACGTCCTGACTTTC
TRBV12-3/TRBV12-4	NA	few	TRBJ2-3	CASSLDRSTQYF	TGTGCCAGCAGTTTAGATCGGTCTACGCAGTATTTT
TRBV7-2	NA	many	TRBJ2-3	CASSLDTDTQYF	TGTGCCAGCAGCTTAGACACAGATACGCAGTATTTT
TRBV6-5	TRBD1	few	TRBJ1-2	CASSYSRGTEYGYTF	TGTGCCAGCAGTTACTCGAGGGGGACAGAATATGGCTACACCTTC
TRBV12-5	TRBD2	few	TRBJ2-3	CASGLTLAAPWADTQYF	TGTGCTAGTGGTTTGACACTAGCGGCTCCTTGGGCGGATACGCAGTATTTT